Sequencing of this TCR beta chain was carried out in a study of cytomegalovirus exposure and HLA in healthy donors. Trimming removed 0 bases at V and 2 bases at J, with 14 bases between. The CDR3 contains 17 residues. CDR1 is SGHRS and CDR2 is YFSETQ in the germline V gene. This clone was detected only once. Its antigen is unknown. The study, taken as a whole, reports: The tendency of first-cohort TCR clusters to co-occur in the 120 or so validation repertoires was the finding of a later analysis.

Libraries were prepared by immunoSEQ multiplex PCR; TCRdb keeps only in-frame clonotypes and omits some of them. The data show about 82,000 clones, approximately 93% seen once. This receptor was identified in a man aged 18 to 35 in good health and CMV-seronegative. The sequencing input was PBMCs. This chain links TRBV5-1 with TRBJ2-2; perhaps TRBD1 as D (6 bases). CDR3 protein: CASSLDGTFLNTGELFF. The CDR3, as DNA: TGCGCCAGCAGCTTGGATGGGACATTCTTAAACACCGGGGAGCTGTTTTTT. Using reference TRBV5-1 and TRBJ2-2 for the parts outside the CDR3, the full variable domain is KAGVTQTPRYLIKTRGQQVTLSCSPISGHRSVSWYQQTPGQGLQFLFEYFSETQRNKGNFPGRFSGRQFSNSRSEMNVSTLELGDSALYLCASSLDGTFLNTGELFFGEGSRLTVL.